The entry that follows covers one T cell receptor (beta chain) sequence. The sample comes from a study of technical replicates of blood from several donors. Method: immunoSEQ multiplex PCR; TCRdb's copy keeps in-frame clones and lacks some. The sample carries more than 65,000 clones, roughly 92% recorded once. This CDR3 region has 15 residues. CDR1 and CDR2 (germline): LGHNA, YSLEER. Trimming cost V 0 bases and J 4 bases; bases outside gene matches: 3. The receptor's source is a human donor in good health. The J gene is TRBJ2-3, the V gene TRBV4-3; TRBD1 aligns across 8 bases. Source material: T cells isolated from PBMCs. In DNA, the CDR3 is TGCGCCAGCAGCCAAGATACAGGGGGGTCAGATACGCAGTATTTT. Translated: CASSQDTGGSDTQYF.